The text below deals with one T cell receptor beta chain. As yet, its antigen is unknown. Germline-derived CDR1 and CDR2 are SGHTA and FQGNSA. V was shortened by 6 bases and J by 0 bases, with 10 bases between the two germline ends. This CDR3 contains 14 residues. Profiling relied on immunoSEQ multiplex PCR, and the TCRdb table lists in-frame clones only, not all of them. Of around 20,000 clones in the sample, roughly 75% are singletons; the top ten hold about 6%. Tumor tissue was taken before any definitive surgery or chemotherapy was given. The data originate from a study of high-grade serous ovarian cancer treatment subgroups. Overall study results and limits: Different patients shared almost no repertoire; same-patient tumors shared roughly 0.11 to 0.8. TCR relatedness rose with neoantigen level and trended with mutation load. CDR1 and CDR2 were left unanalyzed; analyses focused on CDR3. Spatial context was lost because tumors were sequenced in bulk.

The clonotype comes from a human donor with high-grade serous ovarian cancer. Specimen: tumor tissue. The chain uses TRBV7-2 and TRBJ2-3, with D unclear. The DNA for the CDR3 is TGTGCCAGCAGTCCTACTACTAGCACAGATACGCAGTATTTT. It specifies CASSPTTSTDTQYF. Full variable domain (remainder filled in from reference TRBV7-2 and TRBJ2-3): GAGVSQSPSNKVTEKGKDVELRCDPISGHTALYWYRQSLGQGLEFLIYFQGNSAPDKSGLPSDRFSAERTGGSVSTLTIQRTQQEDSAVYLCASSPTTSTDTQYFGPGTRLTVL.